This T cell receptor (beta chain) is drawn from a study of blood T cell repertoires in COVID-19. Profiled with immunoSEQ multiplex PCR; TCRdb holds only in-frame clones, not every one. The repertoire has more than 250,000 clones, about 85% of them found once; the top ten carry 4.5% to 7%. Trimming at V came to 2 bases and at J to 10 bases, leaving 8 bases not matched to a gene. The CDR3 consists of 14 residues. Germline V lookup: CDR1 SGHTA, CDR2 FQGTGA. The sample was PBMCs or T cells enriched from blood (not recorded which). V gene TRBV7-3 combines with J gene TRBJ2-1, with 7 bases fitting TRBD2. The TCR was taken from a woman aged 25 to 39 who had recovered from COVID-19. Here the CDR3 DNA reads TGTGCCAGCAGCTTAGGTGGTCTGGGAGGGGAGCAGTTCTTC. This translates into CASSLGGLGGEQFF. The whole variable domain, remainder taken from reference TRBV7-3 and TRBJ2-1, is GAGVSQTPSNKVTEKGKYVELRCDPISGHTALYWYRQSLGQGPEFLIYFQGTGAADDSGLPNDRFFAVRPEGSVSTLKIQRTERGDSAVYLCASSLGGLGGEQFFGPGTRLTVL.